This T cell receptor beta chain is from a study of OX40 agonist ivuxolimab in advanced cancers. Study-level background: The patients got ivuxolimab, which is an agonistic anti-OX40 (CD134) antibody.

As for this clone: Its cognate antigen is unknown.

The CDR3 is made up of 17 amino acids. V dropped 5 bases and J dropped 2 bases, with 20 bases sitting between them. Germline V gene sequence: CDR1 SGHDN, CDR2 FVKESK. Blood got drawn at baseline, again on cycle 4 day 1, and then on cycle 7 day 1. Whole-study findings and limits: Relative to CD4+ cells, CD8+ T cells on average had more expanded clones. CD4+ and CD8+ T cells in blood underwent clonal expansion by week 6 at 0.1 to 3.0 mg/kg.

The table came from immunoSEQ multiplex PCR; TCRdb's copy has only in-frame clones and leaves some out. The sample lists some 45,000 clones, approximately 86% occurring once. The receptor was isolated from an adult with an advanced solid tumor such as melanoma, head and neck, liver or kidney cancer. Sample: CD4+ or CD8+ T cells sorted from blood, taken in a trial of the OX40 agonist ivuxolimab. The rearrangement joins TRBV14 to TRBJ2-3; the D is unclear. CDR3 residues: CASSSRRSRFYTDTQYF. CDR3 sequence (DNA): TGTGCCAGCAGCTCGAGGAGAAGCAGGTTCTACACAGATACGCAGTATTTT.